The 2 T cell receptor beta chains listed next were all sequenced from one sample in a study of early T cells in non-severe SARS-CoV-2 infection. TCRdb ran MiXCR on the 5' RACE reads and lists one entry per CDR3 protein. The sample consists of about 58,000 distinct CDR3 sequences, about an eighth of them appearing once. The sequencing input was whole blood. These receptors were collected from an adult who was a healthcare worker with PCR-confirmed SARS-CoV-2 infection or an uninfected control (not recorded which).

This clonotype was detected a few times. The rearrangement uses TRBV20-1 and TRBJ1-4, with 7 bases matching TRBD1. CDR1 DFQATT and CDR2 SNEGSKA come from the germline V gene (reference sequence). The CDR3 runs to 14 residues. V was pared by 5 bases and J by 0 bases, with 3 bases of the junction left unmatched. CDR3 nucleotides: TGCAGTGCTCGCGACAGGGCAACTAATGAAAAACTGTTTTTT. Protein sequence: CSARDRATNEKLFF.

This clonotype was observed many times. The chain couples TRBV7-8 to TRBJ2-2, with TRBD1 identical over 9 bases. The CDR3 sequence is 16 residues long. V gave up 7 bases and J gave up 4 bases; unmatched junction bases: 10. Germline lookup yields CDR1 SGHVS and CDR2 FQNEAQ. The CDR3 coding sequence is TGTGCCAGCACTAATTACGGGACAGGGAGCACCGGGGAGCTGTTTTTT. Protein: CASTNYGTGSTGELFF.